The 17 T cell receptor beta chains given below trace back to one sample, sequenced in a study of OX40 agonist ivuxolimab in advanced cancers. Assay used: immunoSEQ multiplex PCR; TCRdb lists only in-frame clones, some missing. The sample records over 75,000 clones, roughly 91% being singletons. The starting material was CD4+ or CD8+ T cells sorted from blood, obtained in a trial of the OX40 agonist ivuxolimab. The receptors originated from an adult with an advanced solid tumor such as melanoma, head and neck, liver or kidney cancer.

V gene TRBV7-2 combines with J gene TRBJ2-5; D not resolved. The V end lost 5 bases, the J end lost 5 bases, and 6 bases lay between the germline ends. The CDR3 contains 11 residues. Germline CDR1 SGHTA, CDR2 FQGNSA. CDR3 loop: CASSPSETQYF. The CDR3 DNA sequence: TGTGCCAGCAGCCCCTCGGAGACCCAGTACTTC.

The rearrangement joins TRBV19 to TRBJ2-3; D is ambiguous. V was trimmed by 3 bases and J by 2 bases, leaving 9 bases between them. The length of the CDR3 is 14 residues. Per germline, CDR1 LNHDA and CDR2 SQIVND (reference sequence). As DNA, the CDR3 is TGTGCCAGTAGTATCGTCGCGGACACAGATACGCAGTATTTT. This gives the protein CASSIVADTDTQYF.

The chain couples TRBV9 to TRBJ2-2; D not certain. The CDR3 is 14 residues long. Germline V lookup: CDR1 SGDLS, CDR2 YYNGEE. V dropped 3 bases and J dropped 0 bases, with 6 bases sitting between them. This CDR3 reads CASSEWPNTGELFF. DNA of the CDR3: TGTGCCAGCAGCGAATGGCCGAACACCGGGGAGCTGTTTTTT.

In its sample, this clone was seen once. V usage is TRBV5-6 and J usage is TRBJ2-7; 12 positions match TRBD2. This CDR3 region has 16 residues. The V gene's germline CDR1 is SGHDT and CDR2 YYEEEE. With 4 bases clipped from V and 3 bases from J, the junction kept 8 bases outside the gene matches. For the CDR3, the DNA is TGTGCCAGCAGCCAAGGACTAGCGGGGTTAAACTACGAGCAGTACTTC. It encodes CASSQGLAGLNYEQYF.

This clone was counted between two and nine times. The chain recombines TRBV28 with TRBJ2-4; 10 nucleotides match TRBD2. The junction had 10 bases not matched to a gene; V was cut back by 4 bases and J by 1 base. The CDR3 runs to 18 residues. Germline V lookup: CDR1 MDHEN, CDR2 SYDVKM. The CDR3 loop reads CASSSHSGRPGAKNIQYF. The CDR3 nucleotides read TGTGCCAGCAGTTCCCATAGCGGGAGGCCGGGGGCCAAAAACATTCAGTACTTC.

The chain joins TRBV5-1 to TRBJ2-1, with 8 bases lining up with TRBD2. The J segment lost 3 bases and the V segment lost 4 bases, leaving 6 bases of the junction unmatched. CDR1 and CDR2 from the germline V gene are SGHRS and YFSETQ. The CDR3 loop spans 15 amino acids. The CDR3 region has the DNA TGCGCCAGCAGCCTCGGGGGGGCCCGCTACAATGAGCAGTTCTTC. Translation gives CASSLGGARYNEQFF.

The V and J genes are TRBV10-3 and TRBJ2-3; D is undetermined. V was clipped by 3 bases and J by 0 bases, with 10 bases between them. This CDR3 is built from 15 residues. Germline loops: CDR1 ENHRY, CDR2 SYGVKD. The chain's CDR3 is CAISEQRSSTDTQYF. DNA of the CDR3: TGTGCCATCAGTGAACAACGGTCTAGCACAGATACGCAGTATTTT.

The chain joins TRBV7-6 to TRBJ2-7, with TRBD1 matching over 9 bases. The CDR3 has 14 amino acids. CDR1 is SGHVS and CDR2 is FNYEAQ in the germline V gene. V shed 0 bases, J shed 6 bases, and the junction held 3 bases outside the gene matches. The CDR3 here is CASSLAGTGREQYF. The DNA of the CDR3 is TGTGCCAGCAGCTTAGCAGGGACAGGGCGCGAGCAGTACTTC.

The chain has TRBV7-2 and TRBJ2-1, with 9 nucleotides matching TRBD1. The CDR3 has 17 amino acids. J was trimmed by 3 bases and V by 5 bases; bases with no gene match: 11. From germline, CDR1 is SGHTA and CDR2 FQGNSA. The CDR3 nucleotides read TGTGCCAGCAGCCAAGAGGGACAGGGACGCCTCTACAATGAGCAGTTCTTC. It specifies CASSQEGQGRLYNEQFF.

V is TRBV7-2 and J is TRBJ2-4; 16 nucleotides line up with TRBD2. With V trimmed by 4 bases and J by 1 base, 7 bases remained unmatched. The germline CDR1 and CDR2 sequences are SGHTA and FQGNSA. CDR3 length: 19 residues. The CDR3: CASSSRGTSGREAKNIQYF. CDR3 DNA: TGTGCCAGCAGCTCTAGGGGGACTAGCGGGAGGGAGGCCAAAAACATTCAGTACTTC.

The CDR3 is CASSTSLAGNTGELFF. In nucleotides, the CDR3 is TGTGCCAGCAGTACGAGCCTAGCGGGCAACACCGGGGAGCTGTTTTTT. The J gene is TRBJ2-2, the V gene TRBV2, with 8 bases aligning to TRBD2. With 5 bases clipped from V and 2 bases from J, the junction kept 7 bases outside the gene matches. Germline-derived CDR1 and CDR2 are SNHLY and FYNNEI. The CDR3 consists of 16 residues. Supplemented by reference TRBV2 and TRBJ2-2, the full variable domain reads EPEVTQTPSHQVTQMGQEVILRCVPISNHLYFYWYRQILGQKVEFLVSFYNNEISEKSEIFDDQFSVERPDGSNFTLKIRSTKLEDSAMYFCASSTSLAGNTGELFFGEGSRLTVL.

This clone was detected only once. The chain joins TRBV29-1 to TRBJ2-7; 8 bases fit TRBD1. Germline trimming cut 5 bases from V and 3 bases from J; bases unmatched to any gene: 6. This CDR3 spans 13 amino acids. CDR1 SQVTM and CDR2 ANQGSEA come from the germline V gene. The CDR3 bases are TGCAGCGTTAACAGACAGGGGTTCTACGAGCAGTACTTC. The encoded protein is CSVNRQGFYEQYF.

V gene TRBV5-3 combines with J gene TRBJ2-1; TRBD2 agrees at 7 bases. TRBV5-3 belongs to the ORF category, with a function that is uncertain. This CDR3 comprises 19 residues. Trimming removed 1 base from V and 8 bases from J; junction bases left unmatched: 21. The CDR3 protein is CARSLNNGTIGMNGDEQFF. DNA of the CDR3: TGTGCCAGAAGCTTGAACAACGGGACTATCGGGATGAACGGGGATGAGCAGTTCTTC.

The V call is TRBV18, the J call TRBJ2-2; no reliable D call. This CDR3 comprises 12 residues. V was cut by 6 bases and J by 3 bases, with 5 bases left in between. CDR1 KGHSH and CDR2 LQKENI come from the germline V gene. DNA of the CDR3: TGTGCCAGCTCCCAAGACACCGGGGAGCTGTTTTTT. Amino acid sequence: CASSQDTGELFF.

The chain combines TRBV7-3 with TRBJ2-3; D may correspond to TRBD1 or TRBD2 (5 bases each). CDR3 size: 12 residues. V lost 4 bases and J lost 7, with 9 bases in between. Germline V gene data show CDR1 as SGHTA and CDR2 as FQGTGA. In nucleotides, the CDR3 is TGTGCCAGCAGCTCAGGGAGTTATACGCAGTATTTT. It is translated as CASSSGSYTQYF. The full variable domain, its missing parts supplied by reference TRBV7-3 and TRBJ2-3, is GAGVSQTPSNKVTEKGKYVELRCDPISGHTALYWYRQSLGQGPEFLIYFQGTGAADDSGLPNDRFFAVRPEGSVSTLKIQRTERGDSAVYLCASSSGSYTQYFGPGTRLTVL.

This clone was observed once. This chain uses TRBV7-3 with TRBJ2-5, with 8 bases identical to TRBD2. With 5 bases clipped from V and 5 bases from J, the junction kept 7 bases outside the gene matches. The CDR3 covers 14 residues. Germline lookup yields CDR1 SGHTA and CDR2 FQGTGA. The CDR3 region has the DNA TGTGCCAGCAGCCCCGTAGCGGGACGGGAGACCCAGTACTTC. This codes for CASSPVAGRETQYF.

Only one count was recorded for this clone. V gene TRBV28 combines with J gene TRBJ1-1; D remains ambiguous. CDR1 and CDR2 from the germline V gene are MDHEN and SYDVKM. There are 11 residues in the CDR3. Trimming removed 3 bases from V and 6 bases from J, with 5 bases in between. The CDR3 protein is CASSFYAEAFF. DNA for the CDR3: TGTGCCAGCAGTTTCTACGCTGAAGCTTTCTTT.